This T cell receptor beta chain was captured in a study of regulatory and conventional T cells in RAG deficiency. Notes on the study in general: Omenn syndrome and CID/AS patients had 95 to 100-fold fewer unique Treg TCR beta sequences, versus around 9.4-fold elsewhere. Patient subsets had shorter CDR3s; Omenn Treg-Tconv overlap exceeded 75%.

The table came from immunoSEQ multiplex PCR; TCRdb's copy has only in-frame clones and leaves some out. The sample contains some 28,000 clones, around 90% of which appear only once. The sorted regulatory T cells were CD4+, CD25-high and CD127-low, with genomic DNA sequenced. Remarks on this clone: The antigen is unknown.

The same sample was also studied in work on regulatory T cells. That source adds: Amplification used 52 TRBV primers and 13 TRBJ primers. Patient repertoires had restricted TRB V-J pairs and skewed V and J usage, most in Tregs.

The sequenced sample consisted of Tregs sorted from blood. The sequence derives from a human donor in good health.

CDR3 DNA sequence: TGTGCCAGCAGCCACCTCGGACGGGAAAATAATTCACCCCTCCACTTT. Amino acid sequence: CASSHLGRENNSPLHF. The chain joins TRBV4-2 to TRBJ1-6; D is unclear. Germline CDR1 LGHNA, CDR2 YNFKEQ. This CDR3 region has 16 residues. Trimming took off 3 bases at V and 5 bases at J, with 14 bases between the two ends.